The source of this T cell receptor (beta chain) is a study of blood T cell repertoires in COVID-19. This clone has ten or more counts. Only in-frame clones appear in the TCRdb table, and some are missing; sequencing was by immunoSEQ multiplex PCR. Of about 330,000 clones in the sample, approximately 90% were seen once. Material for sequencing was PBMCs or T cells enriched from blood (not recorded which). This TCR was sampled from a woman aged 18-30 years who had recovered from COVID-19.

The CDR3 loop is CASSPTSYSGNTIYF. The CDR3 nucleotides are TGCGCCAGCAGCCCGACATCCTACTCTGGAAACACCATATATTTT. The chain carries TRBV5-1 and TRBJ1-3; D not certain. CDR3 length equals 15 residues. Trimming removed 4 bases from V and 0 bases from J, with 11 bases in between. CDR1 and CDR2 from the germline V gene are SGHRS and YFSETQ.